This T cell receptor beta chain stems from a study of blood T cell repertoires in COVID-19. The CDR3 runs 14 residues. The V end lost 2 bases, the J end lost 5 bases, and 15 bases lay between the germline ends. CDR1 and CDR2 (germline): GTSNPN, SVGIG (reference sequence). Only in-frame clones appear in the TCRdb table, and some are missing; sequencing was by immunoSEQ multiplex PCR. The data contain about 69,000 clones, nearly 90% of them singletons. The V gene is TRBV30, the J gene TRBJ2-5; possibly TRBD1 for D (6 bases). The sequence was collected from a man aged 45-65 years with acute or convalescent COVID-19. The sample taken for sequencing was peripheral blood. The CDR3, as DNA: TGTGCCTGGAGTCCCGGAACAGGGTGGGAGACCCAGTACTTC. It yields the protein CAWSPGTGWETQYF. The whole variable domain, filled in from reference TRBV30 and TRBJ2-5, reads SQTIHQWPATLVQPVGSPLSLECTVEGTSNPNLYWYRQAAGRGLQLLFYSVGIGQISSEVPQNLSASRPQDRQFILSSKKLLLSDSGFYLCAWSPGTGWETQYFGPGTRLLVL.